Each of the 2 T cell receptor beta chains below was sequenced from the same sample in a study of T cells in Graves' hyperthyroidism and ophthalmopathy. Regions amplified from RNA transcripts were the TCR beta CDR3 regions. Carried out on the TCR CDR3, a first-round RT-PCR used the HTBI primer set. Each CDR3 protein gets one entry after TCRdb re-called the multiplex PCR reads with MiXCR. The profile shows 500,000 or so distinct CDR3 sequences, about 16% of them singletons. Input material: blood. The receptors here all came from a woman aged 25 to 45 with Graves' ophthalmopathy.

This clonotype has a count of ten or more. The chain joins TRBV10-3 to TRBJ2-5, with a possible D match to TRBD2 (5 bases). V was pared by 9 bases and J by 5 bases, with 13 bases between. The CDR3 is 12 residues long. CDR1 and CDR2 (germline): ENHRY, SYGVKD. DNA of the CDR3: TGTGCCATTTCAACTAGATGGGAGACCCAGTACTTC. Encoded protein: CAISTRWETQYF.

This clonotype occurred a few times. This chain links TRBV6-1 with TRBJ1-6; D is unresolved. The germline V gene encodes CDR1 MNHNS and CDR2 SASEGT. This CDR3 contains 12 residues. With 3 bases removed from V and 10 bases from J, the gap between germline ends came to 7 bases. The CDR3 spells CASSEPGSPLHF. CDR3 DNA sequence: TGTGCCAGCAGTGAGCCCGGATCACCCCTCCACTTT.